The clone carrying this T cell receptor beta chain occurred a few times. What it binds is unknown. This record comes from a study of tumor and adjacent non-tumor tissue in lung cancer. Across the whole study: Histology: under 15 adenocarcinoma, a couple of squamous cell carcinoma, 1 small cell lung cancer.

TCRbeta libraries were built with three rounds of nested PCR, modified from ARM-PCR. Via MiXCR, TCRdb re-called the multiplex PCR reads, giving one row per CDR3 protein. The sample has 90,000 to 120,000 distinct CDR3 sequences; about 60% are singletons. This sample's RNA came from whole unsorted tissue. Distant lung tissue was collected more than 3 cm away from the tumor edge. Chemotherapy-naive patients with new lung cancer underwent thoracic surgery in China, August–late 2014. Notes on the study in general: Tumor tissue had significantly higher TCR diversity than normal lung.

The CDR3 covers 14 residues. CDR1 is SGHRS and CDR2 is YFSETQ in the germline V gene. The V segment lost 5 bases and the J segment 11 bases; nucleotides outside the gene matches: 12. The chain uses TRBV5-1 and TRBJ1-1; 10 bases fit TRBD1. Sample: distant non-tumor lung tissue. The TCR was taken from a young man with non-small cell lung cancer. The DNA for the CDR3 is TGCGCCAGCAGGCCAAGGACAGGGGGGGTTGATGCTTTCTTT. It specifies CASRPRTGGVDAFF.